The 30 T cell receptor beta chains listed next were all sequenced from one sample in a study of early T cells in non-severe SARS-CoV-2 infection. MiXCR was run by TCRdb on the 5' RACE reads, yielding one entry per CDR3 protein. Found here are roughly 64,000 distinct CDR3 sequences, less than 9.5% of them singletons; the top ten hold around 15%. Sequenced here: whole blood, sampled at baseline. The receptor source for this set is an adult who was a healthcare worker with PCR-confirmed SARS-CoV-2 infection or an uninfected control (not recorded which).

By share of the sample, this clonotype is medium-sized. V usage is TRBV27 and J usage is TRBJ2-1; tentatively, D is TRBD2 (6 bases). Germline lookup yields CDR1 MNHEY and CDR2 SMNVEV (reference sequence). V was shortened by 2 bases and J by 4 bases, with 18 bases between the two germline ends. The CDR3 sequence is 17 residues long. As DNA, the CDR3 is TGTGCCAGCAGTTTAACCCCCCCGGGAGAGGAATACAATGAGCAGTTCTTC. Its protein is CASSLTPPGEEYNEQFF.

This clonotype was picked up a small number of times. The rearrangement uses TRBV7-9 and TRBJ2-2; a weak D match, TRBD2 (5 bases). Germline assignment: CDR1 SEHNR and CDR2 FQNEAQ (reference sequence). CDR3 size: 16 residues. Trimming took off 2 bases at V and 0 bases at J, with 10 bases between the two ends. CDR3 in amino acids: CASSLLVAPNTGELFF. CDR3 DNA: TGTGCCAGCAGCTTACTCGTAGCGCCGAACACCGGGGAGCTGTTTTTT.

The chain links TRBV29-1 to TRBJ1-1; D perhaps matches TRBD1 (6 bases). The germline V gene has CDR1 SQVTM and CDR2 ANQGSEA. The germline V and J ends were trimmed by 4 bases and 2 bases, with 14 bases remaining between them. The CDR3 length is 14 residues. The CDR3 reads CSVVPDRLNTEAFF. The CDR3 bases are TGCAGCGTTGTTCCCGACAGGTTAAACACTGAAGCTTTCTTT.

This clonotype was counted a few times. The chain employs TRBV19 and TRBJ1-2, with D unresolved. Trimming shortened V by 2 bases and J by 4 bases, and 5 bases separated the two germline ends. Germline V gives CDR1 LNHDA, CDR2 SQIVND (reference sequence). The CDR3 extends over 12 amino acids. Written as DNA, the CDR3 is TGTGCCAGTAGTATAAACAGCTATGGCTACACCTTC. Encoded protein: CASSINSYGYTF.

This clonotype was seen many times. The gene calls are TRBV20-1 and TRBJ2-7, with D possibly being TRBD1 (5 bases). Germline CDR1 is DFQATT and CDR2 is SNEGSKA (reference sequence). V lost 3 bases to trimming and J lost 6 bases, with 21 bases between them. The CDR3 consists of 15 residues. CDR3 bases: TGCAGTGCTAGGGACGACAGATCCCCCTTCGCCGAGCAGTACTTC. Its translation is CSARDDRSPFAEQYF.

This clonotype was recorded a few times. The rearrangement links TRBV11-2 to TRBJ2-1; 10 bases map to TRBD2. This CDR3 comprises 15 residues. CDR1 and CDR2 from the germline V gene are SGHAT and FQNNGV. J gave up 6 bases and V 1 base, and 3 bases lay outside the gene matches. The DNA for the CDR3 is TGTGCCAGCAGCTTAGCCCTAGCGGGAGTCAATGAGCAGTTCTTC. Translating gives CASSLALAGVNEQFF.

The V gene is TRBV6-6, the J gene TRBJ2-3, with a weak D call TRBD1 (6 bases). The CDR3 loop spans 16 amino acids. Germline lookup yields CDR1 MNHNY and CDR2 SVGAGI (reference sequence). Trimming left V 2 bases short and J 4 bases short, with 16 bases between. The CDR3 sequence: CASSYVAGAGPDTQYF. The CDR3 DNA reads as TGTGCCAGCAGTTACGTTGCAGGGGCAGGTCCAGATACGCAGTATTTT.

J is TRBJ1-1 and V is TRBV27; D is perhaps TRBD1 (5 bases). Germline CDR1 reads MNHEY; CDR2 reads SMNVEV (reference sequence). The CDR3 contains 14 residues. The V end was cut by 2 bases, the J end by 11 bases, with 18 bases between. This CDR3 reads CASSLGGQGESAFF. The CDR3 DNA is TGTGCCAGCAGTTTAGGTGGGCAGGGAGAATCGGCTTTCTTT.

The V call is TRBV20-1, the J call TRBJ1-1; D is unclear. Germline lookup yields CDR1 DFQATT and CDR2 SNEGSKA (reference sequence). Deletions cut 0 bases from V and 3 bases from J, with 11 bases between. The CDR3 has 14 residues. This chain's CDR3 is CSARDRVTHTEAFF. DNA of the CDR3: TGCAGTGCTAGAGATAGGGTAACGCACACTGAAGCTTTCTTT.

The genes are TRBV7-3 and TRBJ2-7; D not certain. Germline V gene data show CDR1 as SGHTA and CDR2 as FQGTGA. The CDR3 loop spans 14 amino acids. Deletions cut 5 bases from V and 3 bases from J, with 14 bases between. CDR3 in DNA: TGTGCCAGCAGCCCCTCCGTGGCATTCTACGAGCAGTACTTC. Its translation is CASSPSVAFYEQYF.

This clonotype was found many times. CDR3 nucleotides: TGTGCCAGCAGCTTAAGGGTCGGCGGGACCGGCGGGGAGCTGTTTTTT. Its translation is CASSLRVGGTGGELFF. V gene TRBV7-3 combines with J gene TRBJ2-2; tentative D call: TRBD2 (6 bases). Germline V gene lookup returns CDR1 SGHTA and CDR2 FQGTGA. The CDR3 runs to 16 residues. V was clipped by 1 base and J by 7 bases, with 16 bases between them.

This clonotype was recorded many times. The chain has TRBV7-2 and TRBJ2-1; D possibly corresponds to TRBD2 (5 bases). Germline assignment: CDR1 SGHTA and CDR2 FQGNSA. V dropped 5 bases and J dropped 8 bases, with 19 bases sitting between them. The length of the CDR3 is 15 residues. CDR3 sequence reads: CASSHRNDYRDEQFF. In nucleotides, the CDR3 is TGTGCCAGCAGCCATCGAAATGACTACCGCGATGAGCAGTTCTTC.

This clonotype has at least ten counts. The rearrangement uses TRBV12-3 or TRBV12-4 and TRBJ2-1, with TRBD2 identical over 9 bases. The V segment lost 6 bases and the J segment 2 bases; nucleotides outside the gene matches: 5. The CDR3 extends over 15 amino acids. CDR3 bases: TGTGCCAGCAGAAAACTAGCGGGTACCTACAATGAGCAGTTCTTC. Translating it yields CASRKLAGTYNEQFF.

This clonotype was observed a handful of times. The chain couples TRBV10-1 to TRBJ2-7; D might be TRBD1 (6 bases). CDR1 and CDR2 (germline): WNHNN, SYGVQD (reference sequence). The V end was cut by 2 bases, the J end by 0 bases, with 17 bases between. The CDR3 loop spans 17 amino acids. CDR3 bases: TGCGCCAGCAGTGAGGCGCCAGGGGTACCCTTCTCCTACGAGCAGTACTTC. Encoded protein: CASSEAPGVPFSYEQYF.

This clonotype was counted many times. This sequence joins TRBV2 and TRBJ2-1; D gene unclear. V was pared by 4 bases and J by 12 bases, with 10 bases between. Germline CDR1 SNHLY, CDR2 FYNNEI. This CDR3 is 11 amino acids long. In nucleotides, the CDR3 is TGTGCCAGCAGTGGCCTAGAGGCGCAGTTCTTC. It specifies CASSGLEAQFF.

The chain recombines TRBV7-3 with TRBJ2-7; no reliable D call. The CDR3 covers 15 residues. Germline V gives CDR1 SGHTA, CDR2 FQGTGA. V lost 6 bases and J 3 bases, leaving 18 bases between the germline ends. The CDR3 nucleotides are TGTGCCAGCAGTTTAGGCATCGGTCAACTCTACGAGCAGTACTTC. This translates into CASSLGIGQLYEQYF.

Ten or more counts support this clonotype. The chain carries TRBV5-1 and TRBJ1-1; 9 nucleotides align to TRBD1. Germline V gene lookup returns CDR1 SGHRS and CDR2 YFSETQ. The V segment lost 0 bases and the J segment 3 bases; nucleotides outside the gene matches: 0. The CDR3 has 14 residues. CDR3 loop: CASSLGDRDTEAFF. DNA for the CDR3: TGCGCCAGCAGCTTGGGGGACAGGGACACTGAAGCTTTCTTT.

The V gene is TRBV7-2, the J gene TRBJ1-4, with D unresolved. Trimming cost V 5 bases and J 8 bases, with 12 bases left between them. This CDR3 spans 13 amino acids. CDR1 and CDR2 (germline): SGHTA, FQGNSA. Here the CDR3 reads CASSARSEEKLFF. The CDR3 DNA reads TGTGCCAGCAGCGCCCGATCAGAAGAAAAACTGTTTTTT.

This clonotype was observed many times. The J gene is TRBJ2-1, the V gene TRBV10-1, with D possibly TRBD2 on 6 matching bases. In germline, CDR1 is WNHNN, CDR2 SYGVQD (reference sequence). V lost 5 bases and J 7 bases, leaving 12 bases between the germline ends. The CDR3 loop spans 13 amino acids. This CDR3 is CASSLLATNEQFF. CDR3 bases: TGCGCCAGCAGTTTACTAGCTACGAATGAGCAGTTCTTC.

The sample holds many counts of this clonotype. The chain has TRBV18 and TRBJ1-1, with TRBD1 matching 7 bases. The CDR3 runs to 15 residues. J gave up 4 bases and V 6 bases, and 11 bases lay outside the gene matches. CDR1 KGHSH and CDR2 LQKENI come from the germline V gene. CDR3 coding DNA: TGTGCCAGCTCCTACACGCGGACAGGAACCACTGAAGCTTTCTTT. Its protein is CASSYTRTGTTEAFF.

This clonotype was detected many times. This chain uses TRBV27 with TRBJ2-5; D gene unclear. The V gene lost 8 bases and the J gene lost 7 bases, with 2 bases spanning the gap. The CDR3 sequence is 8 residues long. Germline CDR1 and CDR2: MNHEY and SMNVEV (reference sequence). The CDR3 sequence is CASATQYF. CDR3 bases: TGTGCCAGCGCGACCCAGTACTTC.

The V gene is TRBV5-4, the J gene TRBJ1-4; D is undetermined. Germline values: CDR1 SGHNT, CDR2 YYREEE (reference sequence). The CDR3 has 16 amino acids. V dropped 0 bases and J dropped 3 bases, with 12 bases sitting between them. CDR3 DNA: TGTGCCAGCAGCTTGGGACCTGGAGGCCCTAATGAAAAACTGTTTTTT. It specifies CASSLGPGGPNEKLFF.

The chain is built from TRBV6-2 or TRBV6-3 and TRBJ1-5; no clear D gene. The length of the CDR3 is 13 residues. Germline values: CDR1 MNHEY, CDR2 SVGEGT. Trimming cost V 6 bases and J 5 bases, with 11 bases left between them. CDR3 in amino acids: CASRPFADQPQHF. The CDR3 DNA is TGTGCCAGCAGACCCTTTGCGGATCAGCCCCAGCATTTT.

J is TRBJ2-2 and V is TRBV5-1, with 9 bases that match TRBD1. Unmatched junction bases numbered 7, after V lost 3 bases and J lost 7 bases. Germline values: CDR1 SGHRS, CDR2 YFSETQ. The CDR3 length is 15 residues. The CDR3 reads CASSSTGTGIGELFF. CDR3 nucleotide sequence: TGCGCCAGCAGCTCTACCGGGACAGGGATCGGGGAGCTGTTTTTT.

This clonotype was observed a handful of times. The junction does not match germline at one end; this may be a read error. The chain uses TRBV19 and TRBJ1-2; D is ambiguous. The CDR3 is 17 residues long. Germline CDR1 reads LNHDA; CDR2 reads SQIVND (reference sequence). The CDR3 region has the DNA TGTGCCAGTAGTCTAGATCCGTCTGACACCTCTAACTATGGCTACACCTTC. The encoded protein is CASSLDPSDTSNYGYTF. The full variable domain, rest sourced from reference TRBV19 and TRBJ1-2, is DGGITQSPKYLFRKEGQNVTLSCEQNLNHDAMYWYRQDPGQGLRLIYYSQIVNDFQKGDIAEGYSVSREKKESFPLTVTSAQKNPTAFYLCASSLDPSDTSNYGYTFGSGTRLTVV.

The CDR3 nucleotides are TGTGCCTGGAGTGTAGGCGGGGATACCTACGAGCAGTACTTC. Its protein product is CAWSVGGDTYEQYF. This chain joins TRBV30 and TRBJ2-7; tentatively, D is TRBD2 (6 bases). Trimming removed 0 bases at V and 2 bases at J, with 11 bases between. From germline, CDR1 is GTSNPN and CDR2 SVGIG (reference sequence). The CDR3 sequence is 14 residues long. Based on the CDR3 plus reference TRBV30 and TRBJ2-7, the full variable domain is SQTIHQWPATLVQPVGSPLSLECTVEGTSNPNLYWYRQAAGRGLQLLFYSVGIGQISSEVPQNLSASRPQDRQFILSSKKLLLSDSGFYLCAWSVGGDTYEQYFGPGTRLTVT.

This clonotype was seen a handful of times. The gene calls are TRBV6-6 and TRBJ2-5; either TRBD1 or TRBD2 may supply D (6 bases each). The V gene's germline CDR1 is MNHNY and CDR2 SVGAGI (reference sequence). V gave up 4 bases and J gave up 6 bases, with 18 bases separating them. The CDR3 contains 15 residues. CDR3 amino acids: CASSLLGSQGKTQYF. CDR3 sequence (DNA): TGTGCCAGCAGTTTACTCGGGAGCCAGGGGAAGACCCAGTACTTC.

The chain links TRBV15 to TRBJ2-7; D is undetermined. V dropped 4 bases and J dropped 0 bases, with 13 bases sitting between them. CDR1 and CDR2 (germline): LNHNV, YYDKDF (reference sequence). This CDR3 comprises 15 residues. CDR3: CATSIRTISSYEQYF. CDR3 bases: TGTGCCACCAGCATAAGGACGATAAGCTCCTACGAGCAGTACTTC.

Ten or more counts support this clonotype. V is TRBV5-6 and J is TRBJ2-1; D is ambiguous. This CDR3 is 14 amino acids long. Looked up from germline, CDR1 is SGHDT and CDR2 is YYEEEE. V lost 6 bases to trimming and J lost 0 bases, with 10 bases between them. CDR3 sequence: CASITVNSYNEQFF. The CDR3 bases are TGTGCCAGCATAACGGTCAACTCCTACAATGAGCAGTTCTTC.

This clonotype has a handful of counts. The DNA of the CDR3 is TGCAGCTCCGAGGGCGGCTCCTACAATGAGCAGTTCTTC. Translation gives CSSEGGSYNEQFF. The gene calls are TRBV29-1 and TRBJ2-1, with a possible D match to TRBD2 (5 bases). Looked up from germline, CDR1 is SQVTM and CDR2 is ANQGSEA. The ends were cut back, 8 bases at V and 0 bases at J, with 11 bases in the middle. The CDR3 consists of 13 residues.